This T cell receptor beta chain was identified during a study of cytomegalovirus exposure and HLA in healthy donors. Study information: Approximately 81% of 300 to 450 genotyped donors fell in the Caucasian-associated ancestry cluster. Study outcomes and limitations: The likely explanation for a cluster of highly shared sequence variants was sequencing artifact.

Germline V gene lookup returns CDR1 SGHRS and CDR2 YFSETQ. The CDR3 has 15 residues. Trimming took 2 bases from V and 7 from J; bases not matched to a gene: 9. Researchers ran the PCR with 60 Vbeta and 13 Jbeta primers. Clones were sequenced by immunoSEQ multiplex PCR, and TCRdb holds only the in-frame ones, with some missing. The table lists about 170,000 clones, 84% of them singletons. As for this clone: Its antigen is unknown.

The receptor's source is a man aged 18 to 29 in good health and CMV-seronegative. The V gene is TRBV5-1, the J gene TRBJ2-3; 8 nucleotides match TRBD1. The sequencing sample was made of PBMCs. The CDR3 nucleotides read TGCGCCAGCAGCTTAAGGACAGGGAGTGGAAATACGCAGTATTTT. It yields the protein CASSLRTGSGNTQYF.